The 19 T cell receptor beta chains presented below share a single source sample, sequenced in a study of cytomegalovirus exposure and HLA in healthy donors. Use of 60 Vbeta and 13 Jbeta primers characterized the PCR. Measured with immunoSEQ multiplex PCR; TCRdb has only the in-frame clones, and not every one. The data contain 100,000 to 150,000 clones, about four fifths of them singletons. The specimen was PBMCs. The source is a woman in her sixties in good health and CMV-seropositive.

V and J are TRBV30 and TRBJ1-3; a possible D gene is TRBD1 (5 bases). Germline assignment: CDR1 GTSNPN and CDR2 SVGIG (reference sequence). V lost 0 bases and J lost 3, with 9 bases in between. This CDR3 is built from 14 residues. The CDR3 DNA reads TGTGCCTGGAGTGTAGCAGGGCGTGGAAACACCATATATTTT. This translates into CAWSVAGRGNTIYF. Filled out from reference TRBV30 and TRBJ1-3, the complete variable domain reads SQTIHQWPATLVQPVGSPLSLECTVEGTSNPNLYWYRQAAGRGLQLLFYSVGIGQISSEVPQNLSASRPQDRQFILSSKKLLLSDSGFYLCAWSVAGRGNTIYFGEGSWLTVV.

The rearrangement joins TRBV7-6 to TRBJ2-1; 11 positions match TRBD2. CDR3 length equals 16 residues. The junction had 11 bases not matched to a gene; V was cut back by 7 bases and J by 6 bases. CDR1 is SGHVS and CDR2 is FNYEAQ in the germline V gene. The CDR3 DNA sequence: TGTGCCAGCACAGGGGTAGCGACTAGCGGGATCAATGAGCAGTTCTTC. Amino acid sequence: CASTGVATSGINEQFF. The full variable domain, rest sourced from reference TRBV7-6 and TRBJ2-1, is GAGVSQSPRYKVTKRGQDVALRCDPISGHVSLYWYRQALGQGPEFLTYFNYEAQQDKSGLPNDRFSAERPEGSISTLTIQRTEQRDSAMYRCASTGVATSGINEQFFGPGTRLTVL.

V and J are TRBV5-4 and TRBJ2-3, with D unresolved. V lost 3 bases to trimming and J lost 2 bases, with 13 bases between them. Germline V CDR1 and CDR2: SGHNT, YYREEE (reference sequence). The CDR3 sequence is 15 residues long. CDR3 sequence reads: CASSSPGGPTDTQYF. As DNA, the CDR3 is TGTGCCAGCAGCTCCCCCGGCGGCCCCACAGATACGCAGTATTTT. Full variable domain (remainder filled in from reference TRBV5-4 and TRBJ2-3): ETGVTQSPTHLIKTRGQQVTLRCSSQSGHNTVSWYQQALGQGPQFIFQYYREEENGRGNFPPRFSGLQFPNYSSELNVNALELDDSALYLCASSSPGGPTDTQYFGPGTRLTVL.

The CDR3 is CASSRVHGGSQETQYF. In nucleotides, the CDR3 is TGCGCCAGCAGCCGGGTTCACGGCGGGTCCCAAGAGACCCAGTACTTC. The chain couples TRBV4-3 to TRBJ2-5, with a possible D match to TRBD2 (5 bases). V dropped 4 bases and J dropped 1 base, with 16 bases sitting between them. Germline-derived CDR1 and CDR2 are LGHNA and YSLEER. The CDR3 contains 16 residues.

V and J are TRBV6-1 and TRBJ1-2, with D possibly TRBD1 on 6 matching bases. The germline gives CDR1 MNHNS, CDR2 SASEGT. V lost 7 bases and J lost 4, with 13 bases in between. This CDR3 has 13 amino acids. CDR3 residues: CASKLGAPYGYTF. The CDR3 nucleotides read TGTGCCAGCAAATTGGGGGCGCCCTATGGCTACACCTTC.

The sample holds a few counts of this clone. The chain combines TRBV4-1 with TRBJ2-5, with no clear D. The end of the DNA is better explained by TRBJ2-7, so the J call may be wrong. This CDR3 has 13 residues. Germline CDR1 reads MGHRA; CDR2 reads YSYEKL. The CDR3 DNA reads TGCGCCAGCAGCCAAGAGCGATCCTACGAGCAGTACTTC. Protein: CASSQERSYEQYF.

The gene calls are TRBV7-2 and TRBJ1-5; D gene ambiguous. This CDR3 has 15 residues. In germline, CDR1 is SGHTA, CDR2 FQGNSA. With 0 bases removed from V and 0 bases from J, the gap between germline ends came to 6 bases. CDR3 coding DNA: TGTGCCAGCAGCTTAGCGCCCGGTAGCAATCAGCCCCAGCATTTT. Its translation: CASSLAPGSNQPQHF.

The rearrangement links TRBV6-1 to TRBJ1-5; 7 bases match TRBD1. Germline lookup yields CDR1 MNHNS and CDR2 SASEGT. Losses at the gene ends were 8 bases for V and 0 bases for J; bases not matched to a gene: 4. The CDR3 extends over 14 amino acids. CDR3 DNA: TGTGCCAGCTGGGGGACAGCTAGCAATCAGCCCCAGCATTTT. It codes for CASWGTASNQPQHF.

The chain employs TRBV12-5 and TRBJ2-5; D gene uncertain. Trimming pared 1 base from V and 5 bases from J, leaving 11 bases between. From germline, CDR1 is LGHNT and CDR2 FRNRAP. The CDR3 spans 14 residues. The CDR3 loop reads CASGLGGLDETQYF. DNA for the CDR3: TGTGCTAGTGGTTTGGGCGGCCTGGATGAGACCCAGTACTTC.

The chain joins TRBV7-6 to TRBJ2-1; 8 bases map to TRBD2. The CDR3 is 13 residues long. Germline V gene data show CDR1 as SGHVS and CDR2 as FNYEAQ. V gave up 4 bases and J gave up 9 bases; unmatched junction bases: 5. CDR3 protein: CASSSRREGEQFF. The CDR3 region has the DNA TGTGCCAGCAGCTCTCGTCGGGAGGGTGAGCAGTTCTTC.

The chain links TRBV11-3 to TRBJ2-3, with D possibly being TRBD1 (5 bases). V was cut by 5 bases and J by 2 bases, with 14 bases left in between. The germline V gene has CDR1 SGHNT and CDR2 YENEEA. The CDR3 has 15 residues. CDR3 protein: CASSRGHFLTDTQYF. The DNA of the CDR3 is TGTGCCAGCAGCCGAGGACATTTCCTCACAGATACGCAGTATTTT.

The rearrangement uses TRBV5-5 and TRBJ1-1; TRBD1 agrees at 7 bases. The junction had 10 bases not matched to a gene; V was cut back by 5 bases and J by 3 bases. Germline loops: CDR1 SGHKS, CDR2 YYEKEE (reference sequence). CDR3 size: 15 residues. CDR3 nucleotides: TGTGCCAGCAGTTATGTCCCTGGACAGGACACTGAAGCTTTCTTT. As protein: CASSYVPGQDTEAFF. The whole variable domain, remainder taken from reference TRBV5-5 and TRBJ1-1, is DAGVTQSPTHLIKTRGQQVTLRCSPISGHKSVSWYQQVLGQGPQFIFQYYEKEERGRGNFPDRFSARQFPNYSSELNVNALLLGDSALYLCASSYVPGQDTEAFFGQGTRLTVV.

The CDR3 spells CASSLYSGRGLNQPQHF. CDR3 nucleotides: TGTGCCAGCAGTTTATATTCTGGGAGGGGACTCAATCAGCCCCAGCATTTT. The V and J genes are TRBV27 and TRBJ1-5; D might be TRBD1 (5 bases). Germline CDR1 reads MNHEY; CDR2 reads SMNVEV (reference sequence). V was trimmed by 1 base and J by 3 bases, leaving 16 bases between them. CDR3 length equals 17 residues.

This chain uses TRBV6-1 with TRBJ2-7, with 11 bases fitting TRBD1. There are 14 residues in the CDR3. Germline V gene sequence: CDR1 MNHNS, CDR2 SASEGT. J gave up 4 bases and V 8 bases, and 7 bases lay outside the gene matches. The CDR3 bases are TGTGCCAGCCATAGGACAGGGGGCTCTTACGAGCAGTACTTC. Translated: CASHRTGGSYEQYF.

Written as DNA, the CDR3 is TGTGCCAGCAGCTTAGCGGGGACTAGCGGGGAGACCCAGTACTTC. This encodes CASSLAGTSGETQYF. The genes are TRBV7-2 and TRBJ2-5; 12 bases line up with TRBD2. The germline V gene encodes CDR1 SGHTA and CDR2 FQGNSA. The CDR3 is 15 residues long. The trim removed 0 bases at V and 5 bases at J, leaving 1 base unmatched.

The chain combines TRBV5-1 with TRBJ1-6, with D possibly being TRBD1 (5 bases). CDR3 size: 12 residues. V lost 4 bases and J 10 bases, leaving 9 bases between the germline ends. CDR1 SGHRS and CDR2 YFSETQ come from the germline V gene. The CDR3, as DNA: TGCGCCAGCAGCGGGGGGGGATCACCCCTCCACTTT. Translated: CASSGGGSPLHF.

The chain is built from TRBV29-1 and TRBJ1-1; TRBD1 agrees at 7 bases. In germline, CDR1 is SQVTM, CDR2 ANQGSEA. The CDR3 runs 13 residues. V was clipped by 7 bases and J by 5 bases; unmatched bases: 10. Written as DNA, the CDR3 is TGCAGCGCTCCCCGACAGGGTGGAACTGAAGCTTTCTTT. Its translation is CSAPRQGGTEAFF.

In this sample, this clone turned up a few times. The chain joins TRBV6-6 to TRBJ1-1; no clear D gene. This CDR3 region has 11 residues. V was clipped by 4 bases and J by 6 bases, with 6 bases between them. Germline V lookup: CDR1 MNHNY, CDR2 SVGAGI (reference sequence). CDR3 DNA: TGTGCCAGCAGTTCTCTGTCTGAAGCTTTCTTT. Translated, it gives CASSSLSEAFF.

The chain is built from TRBV5-5 and TRBJ2-7; D call uncertain. Germline V CDR1 and CDR2: SGHKS, YYEKEE (reference sequence). There are 12 residues in the CDR3. Trimming removed 3 bases from V and 2 bases from J, with 6 bases in between. The DNA for the CDR3 is TGTGCCAGCAGCTCTACTACCTACGAGCAGTACTTC. This translates into CASSSTTYEQYF.